The 7 T cell receptor beta chains presented below share a single source sample, sequenced in a study of blood T cells in healthy people across ages. Primers used in a second PCR of about 6 to 11 cycles were a sample-barcoded 5' primer and a J-beta primer mix. MiXCR was run by TCRdb on the 5' RACE reads, yielding one entry per CDR3 protein. The data show around 850,000 distinct CDR3 sequences, with approximately 35% seen just once and under 15% held by the top ten. Sequencing was done on a sample of blood. The receptors originated from a man younger than 35 in good health.

In this sample, this clonotype turned up a few times. The V gene is TRBV7-2, the J gene TRBJ1-5, with D uncertain. V lost 3 bases and J 2 bases, leaving 11 bases between the germline ends. The germline gives CDR1 SGHTA, CDR2 FQGNSA. This CDR3 comprises 15 residues. Here the CDR3 reads CASSFANKGNQPQHF. The DNA for the CDR3 is TGTGCCAGCAGCTTCGCAAACAAAGGCAATCAGCCCCAGCATTTT.

As DNA, the CDR3 is TGTGCCACTTCCGGACTAGCGGGCTCTGGGGCCAACGTCCTGACTTTC. It yields the protein CATSGLAGSGANVLTF. The chain couples TRBV5-5 to TRBJ2-6, with TRBD2 matching over 11 bases. The CDR3 sequence is 16 residues long. After removal of 9 bases from V and 0 bases from J, the junction contained 5 bases not matched to a gene. Germline CDR1 SGHKS, CDR2 YYEKEE (reference sequence).

This clonotype was counted a few times. The rearrangement links TRBV12-3 or TRBV12-4 to TRBJ2-1; D is possibly TRBD2 (6 bases). This CDR3 spans 17 amino acids. Trimming stripped 3 bases from V and 2 bases from J, with 17 bases between. CDR3 sequence reads: CASSLKSSADAYNEQFF. The DNA of the CDR3 is TGTGCCAGCAGTTTGAAGTCTAGCGCCGATGCCTACAATGAGCAGTTCTTC.

This clonotype was seen just once. A much larger clone differs by one base, so this may be a read error. The V gene is TRBV12-3 or TRBV12-4, the J gene TRBJ2-1, with D unresolved. The closer fit of TRBJ2-7 to the DNA end suggests the J call may be wrong. The CDR3 consists of 13 residues. This CDR3 is CASRLVDSNEQYF. The DNA for the CDR3 is TGTGCCAGCAGGTTAGTTGATTCCAATGAGCAGTACTTC.

A note on this clonotype: At one end the junction does not follow the germline gene, possibly because of a read error. The V and J genes are TRBV7-9 and TRBJ1-1; D may be TRBD1 (6 bases). The CDR3 covers 14 residues. CDR1 SEHNR and CDR2 FQNEAQ come from the germline V gene (reference sequence). The CDR3 nucleotides read TGTGCCTGCAGCTTTACAGGGAGGAACACTGAAGCTTTCTTT. Translating gives CACSFTGRNTEAFF.

The chain is built from TRBV3-1 and TRBJ2-1; 9 bases align to TRBD2. CDR1 LGHDT and CDR2 YNNKEL come from the germline V gene (reference sequence). The CDR3 totals 16 residues. J was trimmed by 7 bases and V by 0 bases; bases with no gene match: 7. CDR3 region: CASSQDAGGAGNEQFF. The DNA of the CDR3 is TGTGCCAGCAGCCAAGATGCGGGGGGGGCTGGGAATGAGCAGTTCTTC.

This clonotype was picked up many times. This chain uses TRBV6-5 with TRBJ1-4; the match to TRBD1 covers 10 bases. Germline V gene data show CDR1 as MNHEY and CDR2 as SVGAGI. This CDR3 has 15 amino acids. With V trimmed by 6 bases and J by 3 bases, 4 bases remained unmatched. In nucleotides, the CDR3 is TGTGCCAGCAGAACTGACAGGGGGCCTAATGAAAAACTGTTTTTT. Protein product: CASRTDRGPNEKLFF.